The sequence of this T cell receptor (beta chain) was determined in a study of cytomegalovirus exposure and HLA in healthy donors. Germline-derived CDR1 and CDR2 are MGHRA and YSYEKL. V was pared by 1 base and J by 4 bases, with 16 bases between. The CDR3 consists of 16 residues. Concerning this clone: Antigen unknown.

Overall study results and limits: Later analysis revealed greater clonal expansion in HLA-associated TCR beta chains than in equally common others.

PCR amplification relied on 60 Vbeta primers (plus 13 Jbeta primers). Original analysis: Per a later analysis, the number of unique TCR beta chains was around 79 million, of which 9 million to 14 million were shared. The protocol was immunoSEQ multiplex PCR, while the TCRdb copy is restricted to in-frame clones and leaves out a portion. V, J and clone size reflect that table, while D and trimming were determined from the DNA. Among 110,000 to 150,000 clones, approximately 77% were seen once, and the ten largest hold more than 4.5%. The source of this sequence is a woman aged 50 to 65 in good health and CMV-seronegative. The chain is built from TRBV4-1 and TRBJ2-5; no definite D call. The sequencing sample was made of PBMCs. Here the CDR3 DNA reads TGCGCCAGCAGCCAAGCGGAAGGTACAGTCGGAGAGACCCAGTACTTC. This gives the protein CASSQAEGTVGETQYF.